These 9 T cell receptor beta chains were all obtained from the same sample, sequenced in a study of blood T cell repertoires in COVID-19. The data were produced by immunoSEQ multiplex PCR, yet TCRdb's version contains in-frame clones alone and is incomplete. The sample holds roughly 300,000 clones, roughly 84% seen once. Sequencing was performed on peripheral blood. The receptors derive from a human donor with COVID-19, enrolled during active disease. The donor label of this sample is uncertain.

This chain connects TRBV30 to TRBJ1-5; a possible D gene is TRBD1 (5 bases). This CDR3 spans 14 amino acids. CDR1 is GTSNPN, CDR2 SVGIG, per germline (reference sequence). The V and J ends lost 8 bases and 7 bases respectively, with 21 bases between them. CDR3 DNA sequence: TGTGCCATGGCCGGGGGAAGGGCAGTACAGCCCCAGCATTTT. It yields the protein CAMAGGRAVQPQHF.

The chain couples TRBV7-9 to TRBJ1-4; D unclear. This CDR3 is built from 14 residues. V lost 0 bases to trimming and J lost 0 bases, with 2 bases between them. Germline values: CDR1 SEHNR, CDR2 FQNEAQ (reference sequence). The CDR3 sequence: CASSLAATNEKLFF. For the CDR3, the DNA is TGTGCCAGCAGCTTAGCCGCAACTAATGAAAAACTGTTTTTT.

This clone was observed once. This chain links TRBV19 with TRBJ2-1, with 8 bases lining up with TRBD1. This CDR3 comprises 14 residues. Germline-derived CDR1 and CDR2 are LNHDA and SQIVND (reference sequence). Germline trimming cut 4 bases from V and 3 bases from J; bases unmatched to any gene: 2. CDR3 DNA sequence: TGTGCCAGTAGTACCGGGACAGGCTACAATGAGCAGTTCTTC. Protein: CASSTGTGYNEQFF.

The chain couples TRBV3-1 (or the pseudogene TRBV3-2) to TRBJ2-1; D is possibly TRBD2 (6 bases). From germline, CDR1 is LGHDT and CDR2 YNNKEL (reference sequence). V was trimmed by 1 base and J by 9 bases, leaving 13 bases between them. The CDR3 is made up of 14 amino acids. DNA for the CDR3: TGTGCCAGCAGCCAAGGGGCTAGCGACGGTGAGCAGTTCTTC. Protein product: CASSQGASDGEQFF.

V usage is TRBV19 and J usage is TRBJ2-7, with 7 positions matching TRBD1. This CDR3 comprises 15 residues. From germline, CDR1 is LNHDA and CDR2 SQIVND (reference sequence). With V trimmed by 4 bases and J by 3 bases, 9 bases remained unmatched. The CDR3 DNA follows: TGTGCCAGTAGTAGGGACAGCAAGGCAGGCTACGAGCAGTACTTC. Protein: CASSRDSKAGYEQYF.

This chain connects TRBV4-3 to TRBJ2-7; a possible D gene is TRBD1 (6 bases). With 1 base removed from V and 2 bases from J, the gap between germline ends came to 21 bases. The CDR3 runs 18 residues. The germline CDR1 and CDR2 sequences are LGHNA and YSLEER. The CDR3 loop is CASSQGLIRTESTYEQYF. The CDR3 DNA reads as TGCGCCAGCAGCCAAGGTCTTATTAGGACAGAAAGTACCTACGAGCAGTACTTC.

The chain has TRBV2 and TRBJ2-1; TRBD1 matches at 7 bases. The CDR3 spans 15 residues. Germline V gene lookup returns CDR1 SNHLY and CDR2 FYNNEI. V was pared by 5 bases and J by 9 bases, with 13 bases of the junction left unmatched. The CDR3 reads CASSSTGPTTVEQFF. In DNA, the CDR3 is TGTGCCAGCAGTTCGACAGGGCCCACTACAGTTGAGCAGTTCTTC.

The V gene is TRBV30, the J gene TRBJ2-1, with TRBD2 identical over 7 bases. The germline V gene encodes CDR1 GTSNPN and CDR2 SVGIG (reference sequence). With 1 base clipped from V and 5 bases from J, the junction kept 8 bases outside the gene matches. CDR3 length equals 15 residues. CDR3 DNA sequence: TGTGCCTGGAGTGGACGTGGGAGGGTACACAATGAGCAGTTCTTC. Protein: CAWSGRGRVHNEQFF.

This chain uses TRBV5-5 with TRBJ2-1; 15 bases line up with TRBD2. Germline trimming cut 10 bases from V and 5 bases from J; bases unmatched to any gene: 13. The CDR3 contains 17 residues. In germline, CDR1 is SGHKS, CDR2 YYEKEE (reference sequence). The CDR3 here is CAGGGLAGGFGNNEQFF. The CDR3 DNA reads as TGTGCCGGTGGGGGACTAGCGGGAGGCTTCGGTAACAATGAGCAGTTCTTC.